Following are 22 T cell receptor beta chains from one sample sequenced in a study of T-cell reconstitution after alpha-beta-depleted transplantation in children. Unique molecular identifiers were built into the TCRbeta library. TCRdb re-derived calls from the PCR reads in MiXCR, one entry per CDR3 protein. This sample has hundreds of thousands of distinct CDR3 sequences, with around 25% found just once. Sequenced here: PBMCs, mostly from graft donor cells, sampled 360 days after TCRalphabeta/CD19-depleted stem cell transplant. The receptor source for this set is a female patient aged 2-10 years who had a stem cell transplant for congenital amegakaryocytic thrombocytopenia, so the T cells may come from the graft donor.

The chain links TRBV29-1 to TRBJ2-7; 9 bases are shared with TRBD2. Trimming removed 7 bases from V and 2 bases from J; junction bases left unmatched: 3. Germline loops: CDR1 SQVTM, CDR2 ANQGSEA. This CDR3 spans 12 amino acids. In DNA form, the CDR3 reads TGCAGCGGCGGGAGGGACCCCTACGAGCAGTACTTC. It translates to CSGGRDPYEQYF.

The chain links TRBV10-3 to TRBJ2-2; 10 positions agree with TRBD2. The trim removed 3 bases at V and 4 bases at J, leaving 2 bases unmatched. CDR1 is ENHRY and CDR2 is SYGVKD in the germline V gene. There are 15 residues in the CDR3. CDR3 sequence: CAISEVAGGTGELFF. CDR3 coding DNA: TGTGCCATCAGTGAAGTAGCGGGAGGCACCGGGGAGCTGTTTTTT.

This rearrangement joins TRBV2 to TRBJ1-5, with D uncertain. V was shortened by 6 bases and J by 0 bases, with 9 bases between the two germline ends. Germline CDR1 reads SNHLY; CDR2 reads FYNNEI. This CDR3 contains 14 residues. The CDR3 nucleotides are TGTGCCAGCAGCCTCTCCTATAGCAATCAGCCCCAGCATTTT. Translated: CASSLSYSNQPQHF.

This clonotype was observed a handful of times. The chain joins TRBV10-1 to TRBJ2-7, with D hard to call. The CDR3 consists of 11 residues. Germline V gene sequence: CDR1 WNHNN, CDR2 SYGVQD (reference sequence). V was pared by 6 bases and J by 3 bases, with 6 bases between. CDR3 sequence reads: CASSGGYEQYF. CDR3 DNA: TGCGCCAGCAGCGGCGGCTACGAGCAGTACTTC.

A few counts support this clonotype. V and J are TRBV7-3 and TRBJ2-7; 9 bases are shared with TRBD2. Germline-derived CDR1 and CDR2 are SGHTA and FQGTGA. V dropped 1 base and J dropped 8; count of bases not matched to a gene: 3. This CDR3 comprises 13 residues. The chain's CDR3 is CASSLMGTSKQYF. The CDR3 nucleotides are TGTGCCAGCAGCTTAATGGGGACTAGCAAGCAGTACTTC.

The chain has TRBV4-3 and TRBJ2-3, with TRBD2 identical over 10 bases. Germline V lookup: CDR1 LGHNA, CDR2 YSLEER. The ends lost 0 bases at V and 0 bases at J; junction bases unmatched: 6. The CDR3 sequence is 18 residues long. CDR3 nucleotide sequence: TGCGCCAGCAGCCAAGACCCTAGCGGGGGCCTCAGCACAGATACGCAGTATTTT. It encodes CASSQDPSGGLSTDTQYF.

This clonotype was seen more than once but under ten times. The chain recombines TRBV2 with TRBJ2-7; possibly TRBD2 for D (5 bases). The CDR3 length is 15 residues. Per the germline V gene, CDR1 is SNHLY and CDR2 is FYNNEI. Deletions cut 4 bases from V and 8 bases from J, with 21 bases between. CDR3 region: CASSAVRELGLKQYF. In DNA, the CDR3 is TGTGCCAGCAGTGCGGTGAGGGAGTTAGGTCTCAAGCAGTACTTC.

This clonotype was counted between two and nine times. The rearrangement joins TRBV29-1 to TRBJ2-1, with 9 bases lining up with TRBD2. CDR1 SQVTM and CDR2 ANQGSEA come from the germline V gene. The CDR3 has 13 amino acids. V gave up 4 bases and J gave up 5 bases; unmatched junction bases: 3. CDR3 nucleotide sequence: TGCAGCGTTGGGCTAGCGGGAAACAATGAGCAGTTCTTC. Translated, it gives CSVGLAGNNEQFF.

In this sample, this clonotype turned up a few times. The chain is built from TRBV10-3 and TRBJ2-1, with 11 bases fitting TRBD1. The V gene end was trimmed by 6 bases and the J gene end by 3 bases; junction bases not matched to a gene: 7. This CDR3 comprises 16 residues. Germline CDR1 reads ENHRY; CDR2 reads SYGVKD. The CDR3 loop reads CAIRRTGGPIYNEQFF. For the CDR3, the DNA is TGTGCCATCAGAAGGACAGGGGGCCCTATCTACAATGAGCAGTTCTTC.

This clonotype was seen only a few times. J is TRBJ2-7 and V is TRBV7-8, with 7 bases that match TRBD2. CDR3 length: 13 residues. After removal of 4 bases from V and 2 bases from J, the junction contained 2 bases not matched to a gene. Germline V gene lookup returns CDR1 SGHVS and CDR2 FQNEAQ. The CDR3 loop reads CASSSSGTYEQYF. In DNA form, the CDR3 reads TGTGCCAGCAGCTCGAGCGGGACCTACGAGCAGTACTTC. Looking up the rest from reference TRBV7-8 and TRBJ2-7 gives the full variable domain: GAGVSQSPRYKVAKRGQDVALRCDPISGHVSLFWYQQALGQGPEFLTYFQNEAQLDKSGLPSDRFFAERPEGSVSTLKIQRTQQEDSAVYLCASSSSGTYEQYFGPGTRLTVT.

This sequence joins TRBV6-2 or TRBV6-3 and TRBJ2-5; D gene ambiguous. The length of the CDR3 is 12 residues. Per germline, CDR1 MNHEY and CDR2 SVGEGT. With 4 bases removed from V and 4 bases from J, the gap between germline ends came to 7 bases. CDR3 coding DNA: TGTGCCAGCAGTTCCCTTTCAGAGACCCAGTACTTC. Protein product: CASSSLSETQYF.

The rearrangement joins TRBV6-2 or TRBV6-3 to TRBJ2-3, with TRBD2 matching over 8 bases. The V and J ends lost 7 bases and 2 bases, in that order; junction bases with no gene match: 5. This CDR3 comprises 14 residues. Germline V lookup: CDR1 MNHEY, CDR2 SVGEGT. DNA for the CDR3: TGTGCCAGCACAAGACTAGCGCACACAGATACGCAGTATTTT. The encoded protein is CASTRLAHTDTQYF.

In this sample, this clonotype turned up a few times. As DNA, the CDR3 is TGCGCCAGCAGCTTGGCCGGATGGGACGCCTCCTACGAGCAGTACTTC. This codes for CASSLAGWDASYEQYF. This chain connects TRBV5-1 to TRBJ2-7; possibly TRBD1 or TRBD2 for D (5 bases each). Germline lookup yields CDR1 SGHRS and CDR2 YFSETQ. V was shortened by 0 bases and J by 0 bases, with 13 bases between the two germline ends. The CDR3 is 16 residues long.

This clonotype came up a few times. The rearrangement links TRBV5-6 to TRBJ2-7, with TRBD2 as a possible D gene (5 bases). The germline V gene encodes CDR1 SGHDT and CDR2 YYEEEE. Deletions cut 4 bases from V and 1 base from J, with 21 bases between. CDR3 length: 17 amino acids. The CDR3 spells CASSLKGERTESYEQYF. CDR3 DNA sequence: TGTGCCAGCAGCCTTAAAGGTGAGCGGACGGAGTCCTACGAGCAGTACTTC.

This clonotype was counted only a few times. The chain is built from TRBV5-5 and TRBJ2-1, with 11 bases matching TRBD2. There are 18 residues in the CDR3. Looked up from germline, CDR1 is SGHKS and CDR2 is YYEKEE (reference sequence). Trimming cost V 3 bases and J 9 bases; bases outside gene matches: 17. The CDR3 nucleotides read TGTGCCAGCAGCTACCTACAAACGGGGACTAGCGGTGGGAGTGAGCAGTTCTTC. It encodes CASSYLQTGTSGGSEQFF. Full variable domain (rest looked up from reference TRBV5-5 and TRBJ2-1): DAGVTQSPTHLIKTRGQQVTLRCSPISGHKSVSWYQQVLGQGPQFIFQYYEKEERGRGNFPDRFSARQFPNYSSELNVNALLLGDSALYLCASSYLQTGTSGGSEQFFGPGTRLTVL.

The chain recombines TRBV27 with TRBJ2-7; D gene unclear. Germline CDR1 MNHEY, CDR2 SMNVEV (reference sequence). V was cut by 0 bases and J by 3 bases, with 9 bases left in between. The CDR3 consists of 14 residues. CDR3 DNA: TGTGCCAGCAGTTTATCGTGGTCGGGCTACGAGCAGTACTTC. It specifies CASSLSWSGYEQYF.

This clonotype showed up just a few times. The rearrangement uses TRBV6-5 and TRBJ1-4, with D uncertain. Trimming took 2 bases from V and 7 from J, leaving 14 bases between them. The CDR3 totals 15 residues. Looked up from germline, CDR1 is MNHEY and CDR2 is SVGAGI. CDR3 protein: CASSYLFGLSEKLFF. The CDR3, as DNA: TGTGCCAGCAGTTACCTTTTCGGGTTGAGTGAAAAACTGTTTTTT.

The chain employs TRBV29-1 and TRBJ2-7; possibly TRBD2 for D (5 bases). The V gene's germline CDR1 is SQVTM and CDR2 ANQGSEA. CDR3 length equals 14 residues. With 7 bases removed from V and 1 base from J, the gap between germline ends came to 17 bases. Here the CDR3 reads CSARDKQGSYEQYF. In nucleotides, the CDR3 is TGCAGCGCTCGGGATAAGCAAGGGTCCTACGAGCAGTACTTC.

V and J are TRBV5-1 and TRBJ2-3; 14 nucleotides align to TRBD2. V shed 4 bases and J 1 base; nucleotides not matched to a gene: 8. CDR1 and CDR2 (germline): SGHRS, YFSETQ. The CDR3 sequence is 18 residues long. CDR3 loop: CASSRRLAGGPGTDTQYF. DNA for the CDR3: TGCGCCAGCAGCCGCCGACTAGCGGGGGGGCCTGGCACAGATACGCAGTATTTT.

This clonotype turned up a few times. The chain couples TRBV6-5 to TRBJ1-4; D not certain. Germline CDR1 reads MNHEY; CDR2 reads SVGAGI. V lost 0 bases to trimming and J lost 8 bases, with 10 bases between them. CDR3 length equals 14 residues. The CDR3 DNA reads as TGTGCCAGCAGTTACTCGCCGGGTGAGGAAAAACTGTTTTTT. Residues: CASSYSPGEEKLFF.

Only a few counts were recorded for this clonotype. The chain employs TRBV15 and TRBJ1-1; D remains ambiguous. Trimming cost V 5 bases and J 5 bases, with 15 bases left between them. CDR3 size: 14 residues. CDR1 and CDR2 (germline): LNHNV, YYDKDF (reference sequence). The CDR3 DNA reads TGTGCCACCAGCCGCCGGACGGTTGGGACTGAAGCTTTCTTT. It translates to CATSRRTVGTEAFF.

The chain employs TRBV9 and TRBJ2-3; D might be TRBD1 or TRBD2, each matching 6 bases. Trimming stripped 9 bases from V and 7 bases from J, with 21 bases between. Germline lookup yields CDR1 SGDLS and CDR2 YYNGEE. The CDR3 sequence is 14 residues long. This CDR3 is CATPGWGAPHTQYF. In DNA, the CDR3 is TGTGCCACCCCCGGTTGGGGGGCTCCACATACGCAGTATTTT.